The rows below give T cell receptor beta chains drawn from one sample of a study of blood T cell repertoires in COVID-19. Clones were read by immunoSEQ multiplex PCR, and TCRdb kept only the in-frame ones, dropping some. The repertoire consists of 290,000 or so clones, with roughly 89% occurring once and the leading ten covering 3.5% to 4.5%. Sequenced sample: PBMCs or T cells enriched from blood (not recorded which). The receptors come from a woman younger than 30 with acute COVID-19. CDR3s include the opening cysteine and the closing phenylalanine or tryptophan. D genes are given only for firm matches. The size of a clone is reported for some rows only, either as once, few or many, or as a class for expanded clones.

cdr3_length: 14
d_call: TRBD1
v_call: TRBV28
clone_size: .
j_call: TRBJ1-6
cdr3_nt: TGTGCCAGCTGCGGGGGACAGGGGTTTTTTCCCCTCCACTTT
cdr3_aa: CASCGGQGFFPLHF

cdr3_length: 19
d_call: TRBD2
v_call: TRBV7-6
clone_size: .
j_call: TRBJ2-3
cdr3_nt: TGTGCCAGCAGCTCCCGGACTAGCGGGAGAGGTTTAAGGACAGATACGCAGTATTTT
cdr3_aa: CASSSRTSGRGLRTDTQYF

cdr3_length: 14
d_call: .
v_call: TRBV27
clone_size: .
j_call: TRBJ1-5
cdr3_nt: TGTGCCAGCAGTCCCCTTTATAGAAATCAGCCCCAGCATTTT
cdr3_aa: CASSPLYRNQPQHF

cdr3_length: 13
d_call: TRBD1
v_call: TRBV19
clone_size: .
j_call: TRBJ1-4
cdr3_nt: TGTGCCAGTAACAGACAGGGGGCTGAAAAACTGTTTTTT
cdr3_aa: CASNRQGAEKLFF

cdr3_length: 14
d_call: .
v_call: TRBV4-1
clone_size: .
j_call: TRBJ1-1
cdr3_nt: TGCGCCAGCAGCCAAGTAGACAGGAACACTGAAGCTTTCTTT
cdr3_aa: CASSQVDRNTEAFF

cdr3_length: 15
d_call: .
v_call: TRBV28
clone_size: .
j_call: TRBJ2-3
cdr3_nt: TGTGCCAGCAGTTTATGGTTGCAGAGCACAGATACGCAGTATTTT
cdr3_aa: CASSLWLQSTDTQYF

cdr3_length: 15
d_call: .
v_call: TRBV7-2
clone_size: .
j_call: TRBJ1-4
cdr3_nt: TGTGCCAGCAGCTTAGACGGAGTCTCCAATGAAAAACTGTTTTTT
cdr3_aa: CASSLDGVSNEKLFF

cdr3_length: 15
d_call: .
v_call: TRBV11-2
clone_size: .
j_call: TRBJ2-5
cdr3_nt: TGTGCCAGCAGCTTAGGGTTCAGGGTGGAAGAGACCCAGTACTTC
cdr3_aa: CASSLGFRVEETQYF

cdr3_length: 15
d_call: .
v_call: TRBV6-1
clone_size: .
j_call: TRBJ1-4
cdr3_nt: TGTGCCAGCAGTGAAACTCCCCGCTACAATGAAAAACTGTTTTTT
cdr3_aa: CASSETPRYNEKLFF

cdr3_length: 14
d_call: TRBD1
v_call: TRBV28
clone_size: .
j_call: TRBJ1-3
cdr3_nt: TGTGCCAGCACCCGGGGCAGGGGGTCGAACACCATATATTTT
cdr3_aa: CASTRGRGSNTIYF

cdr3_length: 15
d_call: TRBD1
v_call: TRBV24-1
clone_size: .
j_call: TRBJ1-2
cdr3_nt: TGTGCCACCAGTGATTCAGGGGGCGGGAACTATGGCTACACCTTC
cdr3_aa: CATSDSGGGNYGYTF

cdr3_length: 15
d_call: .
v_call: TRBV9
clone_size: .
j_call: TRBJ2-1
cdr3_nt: TGTGCCAGCAGCCCCACCGCCAAGGGGACTCCGGATTTCTTCTTC
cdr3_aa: CASSPTAKGTPDFFF

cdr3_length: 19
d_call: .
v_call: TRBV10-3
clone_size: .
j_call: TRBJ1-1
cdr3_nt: TGTGCCATCACCTCCAGGAACCTGGGGATCAATCTTCGGGGCACTGAAGCTTTCTTT
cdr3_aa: CAITSRNLGINLRGTEAFF

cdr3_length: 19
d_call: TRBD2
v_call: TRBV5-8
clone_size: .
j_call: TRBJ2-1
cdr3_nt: TGTGCCAGCAGCTGGTCCGGGACTAGCGGGTCGTTCTCCTACAATGAGCAGTTCTTC
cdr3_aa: CASSWSGTSGSFSYNEQFF

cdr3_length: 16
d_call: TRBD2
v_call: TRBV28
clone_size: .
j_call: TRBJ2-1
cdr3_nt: TGTGCCACCGCGTTCCCCCCGGGACTAGCGGCCAATGAGCAGTTCTTC
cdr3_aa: CATAFPPGLAANEQFF

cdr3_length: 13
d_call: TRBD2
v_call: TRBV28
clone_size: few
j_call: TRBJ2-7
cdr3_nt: TGTGCCAGTCATCGGCGGGGGGCCTACGAGCAGTACTTC
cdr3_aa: CASHRRGAYEQYF

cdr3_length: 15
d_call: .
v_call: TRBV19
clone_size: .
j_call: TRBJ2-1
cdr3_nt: TGTGCCAGTAGCAATTTGGCTAGCAACTACAATGAGCAGTTCTTC
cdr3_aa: CASSNLASNYNEQFF

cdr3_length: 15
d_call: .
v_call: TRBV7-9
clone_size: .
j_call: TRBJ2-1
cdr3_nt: TGTGCCAGCAGCGCCCCGCTAGCGTACTACAATGAGCAGTTCTTC
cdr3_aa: CASSAPLAYYNEQFF

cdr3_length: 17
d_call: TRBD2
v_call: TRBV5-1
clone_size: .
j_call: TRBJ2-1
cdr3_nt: TGCGCCAGCAGCTTAGCACTAGCGGGACACTCCTACAATGAGCAGTTCTTC
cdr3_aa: CASSLALAGHSYNEQFF

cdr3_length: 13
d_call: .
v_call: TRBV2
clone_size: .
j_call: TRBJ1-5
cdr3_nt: TGTGCCAGCAGTGTGGAGGGCCGGCAGCCCCAGCATTTT
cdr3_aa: CASSVEGRQPQHF

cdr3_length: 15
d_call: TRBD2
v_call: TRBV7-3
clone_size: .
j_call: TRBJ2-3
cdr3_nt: TGTGCCAGCAGCCCGGGACTAGCGGTTGGAGATACGCAGTATTTT
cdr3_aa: CASSPGLAVGDTQYF

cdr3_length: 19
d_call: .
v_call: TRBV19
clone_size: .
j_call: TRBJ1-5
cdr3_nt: TGTGCCAGTAGTACGACCCCGGGACACCGACTTTATAGCAATCAGCCCCAGCATTTT
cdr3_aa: CASSTTPGHRLYSNQPQHF

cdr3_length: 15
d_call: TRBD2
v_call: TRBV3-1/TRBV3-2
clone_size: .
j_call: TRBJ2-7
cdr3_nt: TGTGCCAGCAGCCGACCGGGACTAGCGGGAGGGGAGCAGTACTTC
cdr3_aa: CASSRPGLAGGEQYF

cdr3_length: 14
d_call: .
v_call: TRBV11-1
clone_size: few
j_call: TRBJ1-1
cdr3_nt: TGTGCCAGCAGCTTATCTGACAGGAACACTGAAGCTTTCTTT
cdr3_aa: CASSLSDRNTEAFF

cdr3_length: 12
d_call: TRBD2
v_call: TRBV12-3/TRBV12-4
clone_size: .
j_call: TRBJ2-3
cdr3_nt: TGTGCCTCCGGGGAGGGGTCCGATACGCAGTATTTT
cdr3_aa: CASGEGSDTQYF

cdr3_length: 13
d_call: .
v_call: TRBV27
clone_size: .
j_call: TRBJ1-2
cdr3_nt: TGTGCCAGCAGGCTAGGAGCTAACTATGGCTACACCTTC
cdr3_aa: CASRLGANYGYTF

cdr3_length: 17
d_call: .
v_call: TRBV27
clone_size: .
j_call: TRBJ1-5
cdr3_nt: TGTGCCAGCAGTTTAATCCCTCCTGACAGTGGCAATCAGCCCCAGCATTTT
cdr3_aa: CASSLIPPDSGNQPQHF

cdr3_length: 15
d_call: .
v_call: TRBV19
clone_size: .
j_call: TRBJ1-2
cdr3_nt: TGTGCCAGTAGGTCAACACAGGGTTCGGCGGAGGGCTACACCTTC
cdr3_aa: CASRSTQGSAEGYTF

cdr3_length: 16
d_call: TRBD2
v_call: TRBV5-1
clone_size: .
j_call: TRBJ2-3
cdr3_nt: TGCGCCAGCAGCGCGCGGACTAGCGGTAAGACAGATACGCAGTATTTT
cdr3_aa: CASSARTSGKTDTQYF

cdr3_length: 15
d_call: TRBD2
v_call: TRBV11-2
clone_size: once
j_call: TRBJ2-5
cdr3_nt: TGTGCCAGCAGCTTTGGGACTAGCGGGAGTGAGACCCAGTACTTC
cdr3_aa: CASSFGTSGSETQYF

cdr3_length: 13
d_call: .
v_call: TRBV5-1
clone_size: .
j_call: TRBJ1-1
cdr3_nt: TGCGCCAGCAGGCCTGAACCGGACACTGAAGCTTTCTTT
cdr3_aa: CASRPEPDTEAFF

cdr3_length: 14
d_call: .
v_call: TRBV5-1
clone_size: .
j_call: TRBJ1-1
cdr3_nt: TGCGCCAGCAGCCAGCAAAACTCGGGCACTGAAGCTTTCTTT
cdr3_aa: CASSQQNSGTEAFF

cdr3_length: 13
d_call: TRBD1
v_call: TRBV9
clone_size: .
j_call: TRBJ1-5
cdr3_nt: TGTGCCAGCAGCAGGGGGCTCAATCAGCCCCAGCATTTT
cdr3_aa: CASSRGLNQPQHF

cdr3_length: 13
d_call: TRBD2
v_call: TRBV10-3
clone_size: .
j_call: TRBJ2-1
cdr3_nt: TGTGCCATCAGCGACCGACTAGCAGAAGAGCAGTTCTTC
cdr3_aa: CAISDRLAEEQFF

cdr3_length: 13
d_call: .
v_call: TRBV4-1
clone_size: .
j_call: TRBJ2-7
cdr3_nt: TGCGCCAGCAGCCAAGATCGGCGGGACGAGCAGTACTTC
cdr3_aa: CASSQDRRDEQYF

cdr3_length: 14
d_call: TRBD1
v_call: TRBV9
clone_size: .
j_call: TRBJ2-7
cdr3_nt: TGTGCCAGCAGCGTAGCCGACAGGGTCCACGAGCAGTACTTC
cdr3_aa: CASSVADRVHEQYF

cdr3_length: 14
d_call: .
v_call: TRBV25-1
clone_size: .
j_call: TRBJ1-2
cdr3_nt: TGTGCCAGCAGTGAATTATACAGGGTGGGTGGCTACACCTTC
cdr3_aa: CASSELYRVGGYTF

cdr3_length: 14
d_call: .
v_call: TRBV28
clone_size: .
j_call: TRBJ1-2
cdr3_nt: TGTGCCAGCAGTTTGGACAGTACGAACTATGGCTACACCTTC
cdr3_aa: CASSLDSTNYGYTF

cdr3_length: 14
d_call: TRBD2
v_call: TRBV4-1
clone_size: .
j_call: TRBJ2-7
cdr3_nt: TGCGCCAGCAGCCAAGATGCGGGAGAGGACGAGCAGTACTTC
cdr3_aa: CASSQDAGEDEQYF

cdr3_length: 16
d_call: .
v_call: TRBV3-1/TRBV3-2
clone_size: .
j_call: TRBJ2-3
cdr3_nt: TGTGCCAGCAGCCTATGGGACTCCGGTTTCACAGATACGCAGTATTTT
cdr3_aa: CASSLWDSGFTDTQYF

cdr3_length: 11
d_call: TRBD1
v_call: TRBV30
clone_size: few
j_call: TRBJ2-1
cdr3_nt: TGTGCCTGGAAGGGACAGGGGGGGCAGTTCTTC
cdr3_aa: CAWKGQGGQFF

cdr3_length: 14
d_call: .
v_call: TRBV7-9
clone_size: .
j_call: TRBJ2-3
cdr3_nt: TGTGCCAGCACGGTCCAGCGGTCCACAGATACGCAGTATTTT
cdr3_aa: CASTVQRSTDTQYF

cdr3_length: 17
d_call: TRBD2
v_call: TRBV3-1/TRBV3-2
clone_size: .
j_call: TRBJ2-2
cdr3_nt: TGTGCCAGCAGGTTTAGCGGGAGGACCTCGAACACCGGGGAGCTGTTTTTT
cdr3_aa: CASRFSGRTSNTGELFF

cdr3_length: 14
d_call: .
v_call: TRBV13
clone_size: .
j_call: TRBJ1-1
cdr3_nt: TGTGCCAGCAGCTTAGGACGGAGGAACACTGAAGCTTTCTTT
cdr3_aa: CASSLGRRNTEAFF

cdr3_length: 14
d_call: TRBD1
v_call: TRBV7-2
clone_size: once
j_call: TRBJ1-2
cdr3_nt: TGTGCCAGCAGCTTAGCCAGGGGGCTGATAGGCTACACCTTC
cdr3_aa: CASSLARGLIGYTF

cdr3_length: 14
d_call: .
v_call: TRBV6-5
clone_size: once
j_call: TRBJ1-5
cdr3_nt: TGTGCCAGCGGGAGTACAGCGAGCAACCAGCCCCAGCATTTT
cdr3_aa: CASGSTASNQPQHF

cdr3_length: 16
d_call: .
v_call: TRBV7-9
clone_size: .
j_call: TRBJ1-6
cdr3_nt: TGTGCCAGCAGCTTAGGGGCCACTGGGCGGGGTTCACCCCTCCACTTT
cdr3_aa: CASSLGATGRGSPLHF

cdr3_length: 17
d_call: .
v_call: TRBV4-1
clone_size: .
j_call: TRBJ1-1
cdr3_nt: TGCGCCAGCAGCCAAGATCACAACAGGGTTGTGAACACTGAAGCTTTCTTT
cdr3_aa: CASSQDHNRVVNTEAFF

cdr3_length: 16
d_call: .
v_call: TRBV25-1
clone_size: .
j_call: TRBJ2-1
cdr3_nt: TGTGCCAGCAGTGAAAAAACGGTTTCCTCCTACAATGAGCAGTTCTTC
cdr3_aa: CASSEKTVSSYNEQFF

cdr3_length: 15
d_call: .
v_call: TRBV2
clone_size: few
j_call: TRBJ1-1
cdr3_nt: TGTGCCAGCAGTAGCCGTGTGGGACTAAACACTGAAGCTTTCTTT
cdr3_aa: CASSSRVGLNTEAFF

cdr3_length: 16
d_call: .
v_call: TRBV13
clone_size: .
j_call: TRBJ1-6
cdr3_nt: TGTGCCAGCAGCCGCAGCGGGAGCTCCTATAATTCACCCCTCCACTTT
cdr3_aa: CASSRSGSSYNSPLHF

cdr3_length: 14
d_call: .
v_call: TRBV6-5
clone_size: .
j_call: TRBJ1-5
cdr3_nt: TGTGCCAGCAGTTACGAGGGGAGGGAGAAGCCCCAGCATTTT
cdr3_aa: CASSYEGREKPQHF

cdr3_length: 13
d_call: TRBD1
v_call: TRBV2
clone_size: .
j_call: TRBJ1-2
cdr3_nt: TGTGCCAGCAGTGAAGGACAGGGCAAGGGCTACACCTTC
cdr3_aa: CASSEGQGKGYTF

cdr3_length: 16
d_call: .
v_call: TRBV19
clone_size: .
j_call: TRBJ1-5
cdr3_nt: TGTGCCAGTAGTGAAGATCATTCAGGGTCCCTTCAGCCCCAGCATTTT
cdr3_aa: CASSEDHSGSLQPQHF

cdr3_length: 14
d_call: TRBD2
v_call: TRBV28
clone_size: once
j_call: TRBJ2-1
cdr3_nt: TGTGCCAGCAGTTGGTCTAGCGGATACAATGAGCAGTTCTTC
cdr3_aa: CASSWSSGYNEQFF